The 21 T cell receptor beta chains given below trace back to one sample, sequenced in a study of beta chain features in type 1 diabetes. The sequenced template was cDNA made from the entire isolated RNA. Data came from immunoSEQ multiplex PCR; TCRdb stores just in-frame clones and leaves some out. Among about 210,000 clones, around 9.9% were seen once, and the ten largest hold over 1%. Specimen: central memory CD4+ T cells from blood. These TCRs come from a man younger than 35 in good health.

This clone was seen a handful of times. The chain carries TRBV5-1 and TRBJ1-4, with 8 positions matching TRBD1. V shed 4 bases, J shed 8 bases, and the junction held 7 bases outside the gene matches. Germline V gene lookup returns CDR1 SGHRS and CDR2 YFSETQ. The CDR3 is 14 amino acids. The CDR3 nucleotides read TGCGCCAGCAGCGCGACAGGGGTCTGGGAAAAACTGTTTTTT. It yields the protein CASSATGVWEKLFF. Full variable domain (remainder filled in from reference TRBV5-1 and TRBJ1-4): KAGVTQTPRYLIKTRGQQVTLSCSPISGHRSVSWYQQTPGQGLQFLFEYFSETQRNKGNFPGRFSGRQFSNSRSEMNVSTLELGDSALYLCASSATGVWEKLFFGSGTQLSVL.

This clone was recorded many times. The chain links TRBV18 to TRBJ2-5; D is tentatively TRBD1 or TRBD2 (5 bases each). V was pared by 6 bases and J by 3 bases, with 17 bases between. This CDR3 is 15 amino acids long. Per germline, CDR1 KGHSH and CDR2 LQKENI. The CDR3: CASSLFSGTEETQYF. DNA of the CDR3: TGTGCCAGCTCCCTCTTTTCCGGGACCGAAGAGACCCAGTACTTC.

The rearrangement links TRBV11-3 to TRBJ2-2; D remains unclear. This CDR3 comprises 12 residues. The germline V gene encodes CDR1 SGHNT and CDR2 YENEEA. V lost 4 bases to trimming and J lost 2 bases, with 2 bases between them. The CDR3 DNA reads as TGTGCCAGCAGCTCCAACACCGGGGAGCTGTTTTTT. This translates into CASSSNTGELFF.

This clone occurred a few times. The identical CDR3 is also encoded by other nucleotide sequences in the sample. The chain couples TRBV2 to TRBJ2-1, with a weak D call TRBD1 (5 bases). The CDR3 loop spans 13 amino acids. Trimming shortened V by 3 bases and J by 8 bases, and 11 bases separated the two germline ends. Germline lookup yields CDR1 SNHLY and CDR2 FYNNEI. CDR3 sequence: CASSDGQGDEQFF. The CDR3 DNA reads TGTGCCAGCAGTGACGGGCAGGGTGATGAGCAGTTCTTC.

The chain combines TRBV29-1 with TRBJ2-7; a possible D gene is TRBD1 (6 bases). The ends were cut back, 6 bases at V and 7 bases at J, with 13 bases in the middle. The germline V gene has CDR1 SQVTM and CDR2 ANQGSEA. The CDR3 has 11 amino acids. The CDR3 here is CSVRTVGEQYF. The CDR3 nucleotides are TGCAGCGTCCGGACAGTGGGGGAGCAGTACTTC.

This rearrangement joins TRBV7-9 to TRBJ2-3; D possibly corresponds to TRBD2 (6 bases). The CDR3 totals 15 residues. V was trimmed by 1 base and J by 2 bases, leaving 10 bases between them. CDR1 is SEHNR, CDR2 FQNEAQ, per germline (reference sequence). The DNA of the CDR3 is TGTGCCAGCAGCTTAGGTCGGGAGCTCACAGATACGCAGTATTTT. It yields the protein CASSLGRELTDTQYF.

This clone was picked up a small number of times. The chain is built from TRBV29-1 and TRBJ1-4; 10 bases are shared with TRBD1. V lost 5 bases, J lost 8 bases, and 5 bases stayed unmatched. The germline CDR1 and CDR2 sequences are SQVTM and ANQGSEA. This CDR3 spans 13 amino acids. CDR3 nucleotide sequence: TGCAGCGTTCGACAGGGGGCGCAAGAAAAACTGTTTTTT. Encoded protein: CSVRQGAQEKLFF.

The rearrangement links TRBV14 to TRBJ2-5; no definite D call. In germline, CDR1 is SGHDN, CDR2 FVKESK. This CDR3 comprises 12 residues. Trimming removed 1 base at V and 4 bases at J, with 4 bases between. The CDR3 sequence: CASSQGGETQYF. In DNA, the CDR3 is TGTGCCAGCAGCCAAGGGGGAGAGACCCAGTACTTC.

This clone was counted at least ten times. This chain joins TRBV28 and TRBJ2-1, with TRBD2 matching over 9 bases. There are 16 residues in the CDR3. Trimming at V came to 7 bases and at J to 0 bases, leaving 7 bases not matched to a gene. Germline V CDR1 and CDR2: MDHEN, SYDVKM. The CDR3, as DNA: TGTGCCAGCAACCGCCTAGCGGGATCCTCCTACAATGAGCAGTTCTTC. Protein: CASNRLAGSSYNEQFF.

This clone has just a few counts. CDR3 nucleotides: TGTGCCAGCAGCTGGGACAGGGGAAGGACCGGGGAGCTGTTTTTT. Its translation: CASSWDRGRTGELFF. The chain joins TRBV7-9 to TRBJ2-2; TRBD1 agrees at 10 bases. The V gene end was trimmed by 4 bases and the J gene end by 5 bases; junction bases not matched to a gene: 4. The CDR3 loop spans 15 amino acids. The V gene's germline CDR1 is SEHNR and CDR2 FQNEAQ (reference sequence).

In its sample, this clone was seen many times. V and J are TRBV7-2 and TRBJ2-1; D not certain. Germline CDR1 and CDR2: SGHTA and FQGNSA. There are 13 residues in the CDR3. Trimming stripped 4 bases from V and 8 bases from J, with 12 bases between. This chain's CDR3 is CASSSRQMDEQFF. The DNA for the CDR3 is TGTGCCAGCAGCTCCCGCCAAATGGATGAGCAGTTCTTC.

The gene calls are TRBV18 and TRBJ1-4, with 7 bases lining up with TRBD1. Looked up from germline, CDR1 is KGHSH and CDR2 is LQKENI. After removal of 3 bases from V and 4 bases from J, the junction contained 2 bases not matched to a gene. The CDR3 runs to 14 residues. This CDR3 is CASSPGDSNEKLFF. In nucleotides, the CDR3 is TGTGCCAGCTCACCGGGGGACAGTAATGAAAAACTGTTTTTT.

J is TRBJ2-7 and V is TRBV5-1; 10 nucleotides line up with TRBD2. V lost 4 bases, J lost 6 bases, and 10 bases stayed unmatched. The V gene's germline CDR1 is SGHRS and CDR2 YFSETQ. The CDR3 consists of 15 residues. In nucleotides, the CDR3 is TGCGCCAGCAGCCTACAGCGGGAGGGCCACAGCGAGCAGTACTTC. This sequence encodes CASSLQREGHSEQYF.

The rearrangement links TRBV7-2 to TRBJ2-1; D unresolved. Deletions cut 0 bases from V and 6 bases from J, with 15 bases between. The CDR3 is 16 residues long. Germline lookup yields CDR1 SGHTA and CDR2 FQGNSA. The CDR3 protein is CASSLARGALFNEQFF. The CDR3, as DNA: TGTGCCAGCAGCTTAGCACGCGGTGCCCTCTTCAATGAGCAGTTCTTC.

This clone was observed a few times. The chain joins TRBV7-6 to TRBJ2-1; D is uncertain. Deletions cut 2 bases from V and 1 base from J, with 9 bases between. The CDR3 contains 15 residues. Germline values: CDR1 SGHVS, CDR2 FNYEAQ. The CDR3 nucleotides read TGTGCCAGCAGCTTATTCGGGCAGTCCTACAATGAGCAGTTCTTC. Translation: CASSLFGQSYNEQFF.

The chain carries TRBV28 and TRBJ1-2; TRBD1 is a possible D gene (5 bases). Germline lookup yields CDR1 MDHEN and CDR2 SYDVKM. The CDR3 extends over 13 amino acids. V was pared by 3 bases and J by 4 bases, with 9 bases between. Written as DNA, the CDR3 is TGTGCCAGCAGTTTCGGGGCGGGCTATGGCTACACCTTC. Amino acids: CASSFGAGYGYTF.

In this sample, this clone turned up a few times. The chain recombines TRBV6-1 with TRBJ2-1; 7 positions match TRBD1. The CDR3 is made up of 12 amino acids. In germline, CDR1 is MNHNS, CDR2 SASEGT. J lost 9 bases, V lost 6 bases, and 5 bases had no gene match. CDR3 nucleotide sequence: TGTGCCAGCAGCACAGGGGATAGTGAGCAGTTCTTC. As protein: CASSTGDSEQFF.

The rearrangement links TRBV29-1 to TRBJ1-1; 8 bases line up with TRBD1. Germline V gene sequence: CDR1 SQVTM, CDR2 ANQGSEA. The length of the CDR3 is 12 residues. The trim removed 6 bases at V and 6 bases at J, leaving 6 bases unmatched. The CDR3 DNA reads TGCAGCGTGAACCAGGGGGCTGCTGAAGCTTTCTTT. Encoded protein: CSVNQGAAEAFF.

The chain links TRBV6-6 to TRBJ1-1; a possible D gene is TRBD1 (6 bases). Germline-derived CDR1 and CDR2 are MNHNY and SVGAGI (reference sequence). The CDR3 extends over 12 amino acids. The germline V and J ends were trimmed by 0 bases and 12 bases, with 11 bases remaining between them. The CDR3 sequence: CASSYSTGQSFF. The CDR3 bases are TGTGCCAGCAGTTACTCCACAGGGCAATCTTTCTTT.

This clone was observed a handful of times. The chain joins TRBV19 to TRBJ1-1; a possible D gene is TRBD1 (5 bases). The V end was cut by 6 bases, the J end by 2 bases, with 10 bases between. Germline-derived CDR1 and CDR2 are LNHDA and SQIVND (reference sequence). The CDR3 is 13 amino acids. In nucleotides, the CDR3 is TGTGCCAGTAGCGGGACCCTCAACACTGAAGCTTTCTTT. Amino acids: CASSGTLNTEAFF.

This sequence joins TRBV7-2 and TRBJ1-4, with 9 nucleotides matching TRBD1. The CDR3 extends over 15 amino acids. CDR1 and CDR2 from the germline V gene are SGHTA and FQGNSA. The trim removed 5 bases at V and 7 bases at J, leaving 8 bases unmatched. The CDR3 DNA is TGTGCCAGCAGCACCCGGGACAGGGCGAGTGAAAAACTGTTTTTT. Its protein product is CASSTRDRASEKLFF.